The 4 T cell receptor beta chains reported below all come from one sample, sequenced in a study of T cells in localized non-small cell lung cancer (TCRdb year 2020). Libraries came from the immunoSEQ multiplex PCR assay. As stored in TCRdb, this immuneACCESS dataset retains in-frame rearrangements with V and J assigned. A fraction of the clones does not appear; measured against another copy, unresolved V genes explain less than half of the discrepancy, and the remainder lacks a known reason. The sample has some 19,000 clones on record, around 85% of them singletons. Around 2.4% of the sample rests with the top ten. This specimen consisted of peripheral blood, obtained before any cancer treatment. The origin of the receptors is a man aged 40 to 70 with stage I lung adenocarcinoma.

This chain links TRBV28 with TRBJ2-2; 7 bases agree with TRBD2. The germline CDR1 and CDR2 sequences are MDHEN and SYDVKM. The CDR3 consists of 14 residues. With 3 bases clipped from V and 6 bases from J, the junction kept 4 bases outside the gene matches. The CDR3 is CASSFTSASGELFF. The CDR3, as DNA: TGTGCCAGCAGTTTCACTAGCGCGTCCGGGGAGCTGTTTTTT.

This chain connects TRBV7-2 to TRBJ1-1; D not resolved. Germline values: CDR1 SGHTA, CDR2 FQGNSA. The CDR3 extends over 18 amino acids. The V and J ends lost 2 bases and 0 bases respectively, with 19 bases between them. CDR3 nucleotide sequence: TGTGCCAGCAGCTTAAACCCCCCCTACCGTCCCATGAACACTGAAGCTTTCTTT. Translated, it gives CASSLNPPYRPMNTEAFF.

The J gene is TRBJ2-5, the V gene TRBV4-1; D might be TRBD1 or TRBD2, each matching 6 bases. V was shortened by 2 bases and J by 1 base, with 14 bases between the two germline ends. Germline values: CDR1 MGHRA, CDR2 YSYEKL. This CDR3 has 16 residues. The CDR3 DNA sequence: TGCGCCAGCAGCCAACCTATTAAGGGGGGCCAAGAGACCCAGTACTTC. As protein: CASSQPIKGGQETQYF.

The V and J genes are TRBV7-3 and TRBJ2-5; TRBD2 matches 7 bases. V lost 1 base to trimming and J lost 2 bases; unmatched junction nucleotides: 4. Germline V lookup: CDR1 SGHTA, CDR2 FQGTGA. The CDR3 spans 15 residues. The chain's CDR3 is CASSLRGRAQETQYF. In DNA form, the CDR3 reads TGTGCCAGCAGCTTAAGAGGGAGGGCACAAGAGACCCAGTACTTC.